The 15 T cell receptor beta chains below come from one sample, sequenced in a study of response to subunit inactivated influenza vaccine. TCRdb redid the calling of the RT-PCR reads with MiXCR, one entry per CDR3 protein. This table holds fewer than 650,000 distinct CDR3 sequences, roughly 13% found once. Material: PBMCs from blood, obtained roughly 47 days after vaccination. These receptors originate from a man between 50 and 59 years old who received an inactivated influenza vaccine.

This clonotype was detected a few times. The V gene is TRBV12-3 or TRBV12-4, the J gene TRBJ1-2, with D uncertain. The CDR3 has 13 amino acids. The ends were cut back, 8 bases at V and 5 bases at J, with 15 bases in the middle. The DNA of the CDR3 is TGTGCCAGCGGACTTGGGCTTTTTTATGGCTACACCTTC. As protein: CASGLGLFYGYTF.

Note on this clonotype: The junction departs from germline at one end; a sequencing error may be responsible. The V call is TRBV12-3 or TRBV12-4, the J call TRBJ2-1; weak D call: TRBD2 (5 bases). The CDR3 spans 15 residues. CDR3 region: CASSLAHVSYNEQFF. The CDR3 DNA reads TGTGCCAGCAGCTTAGCGCACGTTTCCTACAATGAGCAGTTCTTC.

This clonotype was seen more than once but under ten times. The chain joins TRBV6-1 to TRBJ2-1, with D tentatively TRBD2 (6 bases). Germline V CDR1 and CDR2: MNHNS, SASEGT. The CDR3 extends over 16 amino acids. V lost 6 bases and J 0 bases, leaving 15 bases between the germline ends. The CDR3 DNA reads as TGTGCCAGCAGCGGCTGGATCGGGAGCTCCTACAATGAGCAGTTCTTC. Its translation is CASSGWIGSSYNEQFF.

There are a few counts of this clonotype. This rearrangement joins TRBV5-1 to TRBJ2-3; 8 bases line up with TRBD1. The CDR3 consists of 15 residues. Germline CDR1 and CDR2: SGHRS and YFSETQ. Trimming cost V 6 bases and J 6 bases; bases outside gene matches: 12. This CDR3 reads CASTPGTGGSDTQYF. The CDR3 region has the DNA TGCGCCAGCACCCCGGGGACAGGAGGTTCGGATACGCAGTATTTT.

This clonotype was recorded at least ten times. The J gene is TRBJ2-2, the V gene TRBV20-1; the match to TRBD1 covers 8 bases. Germline-derived CDR1 and CDR2 are DFQATT and SNEGSKA (reference sequence). V lost 3 bases, J lost 5 bases, and 2 bases stayed unmatched. The CDR3 totals 13 residues. This chain's CDR3 is CSARDRVTGELFF. The CDR3 coding sequence is TGCAGTGCTAGGGACAGGGTTACCGGGGAGCTGTTTTTT.

The gene calls are TRBV2 and TRBJ2-5; D not certain. This CDR3 is 16 amino acids long. Germline CDR1 reads SNHLY; CDR2 reads FYNNEI. V shed 2 bases and J shed 1 base, with 14 bases lying between them. CDR3: CASSEMASQRQETQYF. CDR3 DNA sequence: TGTGCCAGCAGTGAAATGGCTAGTCAGCGCCAAGAGACCCAGTACTTC.

This clonotype appeared many times. The CDR3 protein is CASRGLQDTIYF. The CDR3 region has the DNA TGTGCCAGCCGGGGATTGCAGGACACCATATATTTT. The V gene is TRBV12-3 or TRBV12-4, the J gene TRBJ1-3; D unclear. This CDR3 is built from 12 residues. Trimming shortened V by 8 bases and J by 8 bases, and 13 bases separated the two germline ends.

This chain connects TRBV28 to TRBJ1-5; possible D gene TRBD1, 5 bases. The CDR3 extends over 17 amino acids. Germline V gives CDR1 MDHEN, CDR2 SYDVKM. V lost 7 bases, J lost 0 bases, and 19 bases lay in between. CDR3 sequence (DNA): TGTGCCAGCAATCCTCGGGGGGTCCCCTATAGCAATCAGCCCCAGCATTTT. As protein: CASNPRGVPYSNQPQHF.

V is TRBV5-1 and J is TRBJ1-1, with D unclear. This CDR3 region has 16 residues. V dropped 3 bases and J dropped 0 bases, with 15 bases sitting between them. Germline V lookup: CDR1 SGHRS, CDR2 YFSETQ. The CDR3 is CASSSGPGGMNTEAFF. In DNA form, the CDR3 reads TGCGCCAGCAGCTCCGGACCAGGAGGCATGAACACTGAAGCTTTCTTT. Drawing the rest from reference TRBV5-1 and TRBJ1-1, the complete variable domain is KAGVTQTPRYLIKTRGQQVTLSCSPISGHRSVSWYQQTPGQGLQFLFEYFSETQRNKGNFPGRFSGRQFSNSRSEMNVSTLELGDSALYLCASSSGPGGMNTEAFFGQGTRLTVV.

The CDR3: CSVEKTGKTEAFF. The CDR3 DNA sequence: TGCAGCGTTGAGAAGACAGGGAAAACTGAAGCTTTCTTT. V is TRBV29-1 and J is TRBJ1-1; 7 positions match TRBD1. The germline V gene encodes CDR1 SQVTM and CDR2 ANQGSEA. The CDR3 loop spans 13 amino acids. V trimming: 3 bases; J trimming: 5 bases; junction bases outside the gene matches: 6. Drawing the rest from reference TRBV29-1 and TRBJ1-1, the complete variable domain is SAVISQKPSRDICQRGTSLTIQCQVDSQVTMMFWYRQQPGQSLTLIATANQGSEATYESGFVIDKFPISRPNLTFSTLTVSNMSPEDSSIYLCSVEKTGKTEAFFGQGTRLTVV.

This clonotype showed up just a few times. The chain employs TRBV7-8 and TRBJ2-1; unclear D gene. Trimming took 4 bases from V and 8 from J, leaving 30 bases between them. The CDR3 spans 19 residues. The V gene's germline CDR1 is SGHVS and CDR2 FQNEAQ. The CDR3 bases are TGTGCCAGCAGCTCCCCTCAAGCTTGGGCTCCTTTGCCTAGAGATGAGCAGTTCTTC. Its protein product is CASSSPQAWAPLPRDEQFF. Full variable domain (missing parts from reference TRBV7-8 and TRBJ2-1): GAGVSQSPRYKVAKRGQDVALRCDPISGHVSLFWYQQALGQGPEFLTYFQNEAQLDKSGLPSDRFFAERPEGSVSTLKIQRTQQEDSAVYLCASSSPQAWAPLPRDEQFFGPGTRLTVL.

This clonotype came up many times. The chain links TRBV20-1 to TRBJ2-7; D unclear. Germline lookup yields CDR1 DFQATT and CDR2 SNEGSKA (reference sequence). Deletions cut 3 bases from V and 4 bases from J, with 7 bases between. The CDR3 consists of 11 residues. The CDR3 region is CSARSPYEQYF. CDR3 DNA: TGCAGTGCTAGGTCCCCTTACGAGCAGTACTTC.

This clonotype was seen once. The chain recombines TRBV20-1 with TRBJ2-3, with D possibly TRBD1 on 6 matching bases. This CDR3 has 16 residues. V lost 6 bases and J 8 bases, leaving 27 bases between the germline ends. Germline V CDR1 and CDR2: DFQATT, SNEGSKA (reference sequence). As DNA, the CDR3 is TGCAGTGCGGACCCCCCAGGGGCGAGCGGTGGCGTTACGCAGTATTTT. It encodes CSADPPGASGGVTQYF.

The V gene is TRBV5-4, the J gene TRBJ2-5, with 8 bases lining up with TRBD2. J gave up 5 bases and V 1 base, and 13 bases lay outside the gene matches. This CDR3 has 17 amino acids. Germline V lookup: CDR1 SGHNT, CDR2 YYREEE (reference sequence). The CDR3 DNA sequence: TGTGCCAGCAGCTTGTGGGTCGGGAGGGCCCTCACGGAGACCCAGTACTTC. It is translated as CASSLWVGRALTETQYF.

The chain joins TRBV7-3 to TRBJ2-2, with a possible D match to TRBD1 (6 bases). There are 20 residues in the CDR3. With 5 bases removed from V and 2 bases from J, the gap between germline ends came to 27 bases. Germline CDR1 is SGHTA and CDR2 is FQGTGA. The chain's CDR3 is CASSPYPSRWTVRNTGELFF. CDR3 bases: TGTGCCAGCAGCCCGTACCCTTCACGCTGGACAGTCCGAAACACCGGGGAGCTGTTTTTT.